There are a few counts of the clone carrying this TCR beta chain. TCRdb processed the RT-PCR reads anew with MiXCR; each CDR3 protein has one entry. The profile covers around 700,000 distinct CDR3 sequences, with about 14% appearing a single time and roughly 3.6% taken by the ten largest. The source material was memory CD4+ T cells from blood. The clonotype originates from a female donor in good health, serving as a healthy control.

In DNA, the CDR3 is TGCGCCAGCAGCCAAGGGTCTAGCGGGAGTTATATTGAGCAGTTCTTC. It codes for CASSQGSSGSYIEQFF. V and J are TRBV4-3 and TRBJ2-1; 10 positions match TRBD2. From germline, CDR1 is LGHNA and CDR2 YSLEER. This CDR3 is built from 16 residues. Trimming removed 1 base from V and 9 bases from J; junction bases left unmatched: 9.